A selection of T cell receptor beta chains follows, all from one sample in a study of blood T cell repertoires in COVID-19. Data came from immunoSEQ multiplex PCR; TCRdb stores just in-frame clones and leaves some out. The repertoire consists of about 310,000 clones, with around 86% occurring once and the leading ten covering approximately 5.2%. What was sequenced was PBMCs or T cells enriched from blood (not recorded which). The receptors were gathered from a man in his 60s who had recovered from COVID-19. Both conserved end residues are part of each CDR3. The order of the fields is V gene, J gene, clone size, D gene, CDR3 protein, CDR3 DNA. The D gene is left open where the match is weak. Some rows mark clone size as missing; the rest say once, few, many or name a class of expanded clone.

v_gene: TRBV12-3/TRBV12-4; j_gene: TRBJ1-2; abundance: .; d_gene: .; CDR3aa: CASRQAGAEGYTF; CDR3nt: TGTGCCAGCAGACAAGCAGGGGCTGAGGGCTACACCTTC
v_gene: TRBV2; j_gene: TRBJ2-1; abundance: .; d_gene: .; CDR3aa: CASRATSLEQFF; CDR3nt: TGTGCCAGCAGGGCCACTAGCCTTGAGCAGTTCTTC
v_gene: TRBV10-1; j_gene: TRBJ2-7; abundance: .; d_gene: TRBD2; CDR3aa: CARSPREGGCEQYF; CDR3nt: TGCGCCAGGAGTCCGAGGGAGGGCGGGTGCGAGCAGTACTTC
v_gene: TRBV12-3/TRBV12-4; j_gene: TRBJ2-1; abundance: .; d_gene: .; CDR3aa: CASKQEYNEQFF; CDR3nt: TGTGCCAGCAAACAGGAATACAATGAGCAGTTCTTC
v_gene: TRBV28; j_gene: TRBJ2-7; abundance: .; d_gene: TRBD2; CDR3aa: CASSSAGTSGYEQYF; CDR3nt: TGTGCCAGCAGTTCTGCCGGGACTAGCGGCTACGAGCAGTACTTC
v_gene: TRBV9; j_gene: TRBJ1-3; abundance: few; d_gene: .; CDR3aa: CASTVGGTRGNTIYF; CDR3nt: TGTGCCAGCACCGTGGGAGGTACGCGTGGAAACACCATATATTTT
v_gene: TRBV24-1; j_gene: TRBJ2-1; abundance: .; d_gene: .; CDR3aa: CATSDQSYNEQFF; CDR3nt: TGTGCCACCAGTGATCAGTCATACAATGAGCAGTTCTTC
v_gene: TRBV5-4; j_gene: TRBJ2-7; abundance: once; d_gene: .; CDR3aa: CASSLPGAGNHEQYF; CDR3nt: TGTGCCAGCAGCCTGCCTGGGGCAGGGAATCACGAGCAGTACTTC
v_gene: TRBV24-1; j_gene: TRBJ2-2; abundance: .; d_gene: TRBD2; CDR3aa: CATVGGRSDQGNTGELFF; CDR3nt: TGTGCCACCGTGGGAGGGCGTAGCGACCAAGGGAACACCGGGGAGCTGTTTTTT
v_gene: TRBV6-6; j_gene: TRBJ2-2; abundance: .; d_gene: TRBD2; CDR3aa: CASSPPGGGEASYTGELFF; CDR3nt: TGTGCCAGCAGTCCCCCTGGTGGGGGGGAGGCGTCCTACACCGGGGAGCTGTTTTTT
v_gene: TRBV6-5; j_gene: TRBJ1-3; abundance: .; d_gene: TRBD1; CDR3aa: CASSLGDRGNTIYF; CDR3nt: TGTGCCAGCAGTCTTGGGGACAGGGGAAACACCATATATTTT
v_gene: TRBV28; j_gene: TRBJ1-3; abundance: .; d_gene: TRBD1; CDR3aa: CASRTNRGSGNTIYF; CDR3nt: TGTGCCAGCAGGACAAACAGGGGGTCTGGAAACACCATATATTTT
v_gene: TRBV7-3; j_gene: TRBJ2-2; abundance: .; d_gene: TRBD1; CDR3aa: CASSLRQGPTGELFF; CDR3nt: TGTGCCAGCAGCTTAAGACAGGGGCCCACCGGGGAGCTGTTTTTT
v_gene: TRBV28; j_gene: TRBJ2-7; abundance: few; d_gene: TRBD1; CDR3aa: CASTLPGTGVYEQYF; CDR3nt: TGTGCCAGCACCCTCCCAGGGACAGGGGTCTACGAGCAGTACTTC
v_gene: TRBV19; j_gene: TRBJ2-1; abundance: .; d_gene: .; CDR3aa: CASRETGSSYNEQFF; CDR3nt: TGTGCCAGTAGAGAAACAGGGAGCTCCTACAATGAGCAGTTCTTC
v_gene: TRBV5-4; j_gene: TRBJ2-3; abundance: once; d_gene: TRBD2; CDR3aa: CASSPWTSGTTDTQYF; CDR3nt: TGTGCCAGCAGCCCCTGGACTAGCGGGACCACAGATACGCAGTATTTT
v_gene: TRBV3-1/TRBV3-2; j_gene: TRBJ1-2; abundance: .; d_gene: TRBD1; CDR3aa: CASSFWTGEKGYTF; CDR3nt: TGTGCCAGCAGCTTCTGGACAGGGGAAAAGGGCTACACCTTC
v_gene: TRBV24-1; j_gene: TRBJ1-6; abundance: .; d_gene: .; CDR3aa: CATQETAYSPLHF; CDR3nt: TGTGCCACCCAGGAAACCGCCTATTCACCCCTCCACTTT
v_gene: TRBV6-5; j_gene: TRBJ2-3; abundance: .; d_gene: .; CDR3aa: CATSSRLESVTQYF; CDR3nt: TGTGCCACCTCCTCGCGATTGGAGTCAGTTACGCAGTATTTT
v_gene: TRBV6-5; j_gene: TRBJ1-1; abundance: .; d_gene: .; CDR3aa: CASSQTVLGDTEAFF; CDR3nt: TGTGCCAGCAGTCAGACAGTTTTAGGAGACACTGAAGCTTTCTTT
v_gene: TRBV4-1; j_gene: TRBJ2-7; abundance: .; d_gene: .; CDR3aa: CASSRDSGRTNYEQYF; CDR3nt: TGCGCCAGCAGCCGGGACTCGGGACGGACAAACTACGAGCAGTACTTC
v_gene: TRBV27; j_gene: TRBJ2-2; abundance: once; d_gene: .; CDR3aa: CASRLTLALNTGELFF; CDR3nt: TGTGCCAGCAGACTGACCCTAGCGCTTAACACCGGGGAGCTGTTTTTT